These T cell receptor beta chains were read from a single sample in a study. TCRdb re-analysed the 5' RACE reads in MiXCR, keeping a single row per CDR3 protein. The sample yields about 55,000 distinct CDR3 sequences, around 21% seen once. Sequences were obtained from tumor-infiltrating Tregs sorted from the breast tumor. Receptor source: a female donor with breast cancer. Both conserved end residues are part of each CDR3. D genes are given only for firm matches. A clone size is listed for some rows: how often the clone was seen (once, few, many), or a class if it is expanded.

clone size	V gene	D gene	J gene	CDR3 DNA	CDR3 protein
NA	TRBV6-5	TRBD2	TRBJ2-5	TGTGCCAGCAGTTACACGGCGGGGGGCAGGGAGACCCAGTACTTC	CASSYTAGGRETQYF
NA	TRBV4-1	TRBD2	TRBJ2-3	TGCGCCAGCAGCACCCGACCTAGCGGGGGGGGCAGAGATACGCAGTATTTT	CASSTRPSGGGRDTQYF
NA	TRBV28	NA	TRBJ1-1	TGTGCCAGCAGGCGAAGGGGCGAAGCTTTCTTT	CASRRRGEAFF
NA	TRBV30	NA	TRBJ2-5	TGTGCCTGTGGGACGGAGCGTTCAGAGACCCAGTACTTC	CACGTERSETQYF
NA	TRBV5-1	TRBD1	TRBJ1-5	TGCGCCAGCAGCTTGGCCTTTACAGGGGTGGAGTGGAATCAGCCCCAGCATTTT	CASSLAFTGVEWNQPQHF
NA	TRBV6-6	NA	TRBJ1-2	TGTGCCAGCAGTCCCACAGGTCCGTCCTATGGCTACACCTTC	CASSPTGPSYGYTF
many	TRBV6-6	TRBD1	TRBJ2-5	TGTGCCAGCAGTGGGGGACAGAGGGAGACCCAGTACTTC	CASSGGQRETQYF
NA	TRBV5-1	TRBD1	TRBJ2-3	TGCGCCAGCATGCGGGACAGGGGCTTCGATACGCAGTATTTT	CASMRDRGFDTQYF
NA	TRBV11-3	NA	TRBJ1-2	TGTGCCAGCAGCTGCCGGTCAGATGGCTACACCTTC	CASSCRSDGYTF
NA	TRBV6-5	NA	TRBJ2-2	TGTGCCAGCAGACCCGACCGTGGGGAGCTGTTTTTT	CASRPDRGELFF
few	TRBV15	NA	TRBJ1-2	TGTGCCACCAGCAGAGACTTTTACGGCTACACCTTC	CATSRDFYGYTF
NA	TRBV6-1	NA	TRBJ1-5	TGTGCCAGCAGTGAAGGGAACAGGAGCAATCAGCCCCAGCATTTT	CASSEGNRSNQPQHF